A selection of T cell receptor beta chains follows, all from one sample in a study of shared clonotypes between healthy human individuals. The method was immunoSEQ multiplex PCR; TCRdb's version includes in-frame clones alone and lacks a portion of them. The table has some 490,000 clones, more than 65% seen once. Specimen: PBMCs. The receptor set was obtained from a woman in her thirties or forties in good health. Some clones in this sample may be carry-over from other donors' samples. Both conserved end residues are part of each CDR3. The D gene is left open where the match is weak. Size is stated for part of the rows, as once, few or many counts, or as a class when the clone is expanded.

J | size | D | V | DNA | CDR3
TRBJ1-3 | - | TRBD1 | TRBV28 | TGTGCCAGCAGTACAGGGGGGGGTTGGACTGGAAACACCATATATTTT | CASSTGGGWTGNTIYF
TRBJ1-2 | - | TRBD1 | TRBV5-1 | TGCGCCAGCAGCTTGGACAGGGGGCAGTCCTATGGCTACACCTTC | CASSLDRGQSYGYTF
TRBJ1-1 | - | TRBD1 | TRBV27 | TGTGCCAGCAGTTTATTCGCTCCCCGGACAGGGACCCACACTGAAGCTTTCTTT | CASSLFAPRTGTHTEAFF
TRBJ2-5 | - | - | TRBV29-1 | TGCAGCGTTGAAGTTGACAGCGCCCAAGAGACCCAGTACTTC | CSVEVDSAQETQYF
TRBJ2-1 | - | - | TRBV7-9 | TGTGCCAGCAGTCTGGGGGAGTTGGGCTACAATGAGCAGTTCTTC | CASSLGELGYNEQFF
TRBJ2-7 | - | TRBD1 | TRBV5-5 | TGTGCCAGCAGCTCCGGGACAGTCTCCGAGCAGTACTTC | CASSSGTVSEQYF
TRBJ2-1 | - | - | TRBV2 | TGTGCCAGCAGTGAAGAGAAAGGGGTTCAGTCGTTCTTC | CASSEEKGVQSFF
TRBJ2-3 | once | - | TRBV10-3 | TGTGCCGGCAGACAGGATGGACGCACAGATACGCAGTATTTT | CAGRQDGRTDTQYF
TRBJ1-1 | once | - | TRBV4-2 | TGTGCCAGCAGCCAAGATGTAGTAGCTTCGGGCACTGAAGCTTTCTTT | CASSQDVVASGTEAFF
TRBJ1-1 | - | - | TRBV7-2 | TGTGCCAGCAGCTCGGAATTCAACACTGAAGCTTTCTTT | CASSSEFNTEAFF
TRBJ2-1 | many | - | TRBV4-1 | TGCGCCAGCAGCCACCTTAACAATGAGCAGTTCTTC | CASSHLNNEQFF
TRBJ2-7 | - | TRBD1 | TRBV14 | TGTGCCAGCAGCCAGATGGGACAGACTCGGGACGAGCAGTACTTC | CASSQMGQTRDEQYF
TRBJ2-3 | - | TRBD1 | TRBV4-1 | TGCGCCAGCAGCCAGGCCGGACAGGGGGGTTCAGATACGCAGTATTTT | CASSQAGQGGSDTQYF
TRBJ1-1 | - | - | TRBV29-1 | TGCAGCGTTGTTTGGAATCTGAACACTGAAGCTTTCTTT | CSVVWNLNTEAFF
TRBJ2-7 | once | TRBD2 | TRBV15 | TGTGCCACCAGCAGAGAGCTAGCGGGTGGCGAGCAGTACTTC | CATSRELAGGEQYF
TRBJ2-2 | once | TRBD2 | TRBV7-8 | TGTGCCAGCAGCTTAGGAGTAGCGGGGTACACCGGGGAGCTGTTTTTT | CASSLGVAGYTGELFF
TRBJ2-1 | - | TRBD2 | TRBV7-6 | TGTGCCAGCAGCTCCCGTCTCGGAGGGGGAGCGGGAGGCCAGCATGAGCAGTTCTTC | CASSSRLGGGAGGQHEQFF
TRBJ2-7 | - | - | TRBV10-1 | TGCGCCAGCAGTGGGACAGCGGACGAGCAGTACTTC | CASSGTADEQYF
TRBJ1-5 | once | - | TRBV10-1 | TGCGCCAGCAGTGAACGGACTACAAATCAGCCCCAGCATTTT | CASSERTTNQPQHF
TRBJ1-5 | - | - | TRBV10-2 | TGCGCCAGCAGTATTGGAGGGGACCAGCCCCAGCATTTT | CASSIGGDQPQHF
TRBJ1-1 | - | - | TRBV5-4 | TGTGCCAGCAGATCGGTGGGGGGGCGAGAGAACACTGAAGCTTTCTTT | CASRSVGGRENTEAFF
TRBJ2-1 | many | - | TRBV10-2 | TGCGCCAGCAGGGGTCCCCGGCATGAGCAGTTCTTC | CASRGPRHEQFF
TRBJ2-5 | few | TRBD1 | TRBV28 | TGTGCCAGCAGTTGGGTCGGAGGAAGGACAGGGGAGCCCATCCGGTATGGGGAGCAGTACTTC | CASSWVGGRTGEPIRYGEQYF
TRBJ2-7 | - | TRBD2 | TRBV6-5 | TGTGCCAGCAGTTACTACGGGAGGGCCTCCTACGAGCAGTACTTC | CASSYYGRASYEQYF
TRBJ1-1 | - | TRBD1 | TRBV28 | TGTGCCAGCAGTTCCCGGGACAGGGAAAACACTGAAGCTTTCTTT | CASSSRDRENTEAFF
TRBJ1-5 | few | - | TRBV4-1 | TGCGCCAGCAGCCAAGGGTCAGTTGGTGATCAGCCCCAGCATTTT | CASSQGSVGDQPQHF
TRBJ2-4 | - | TRBD1 | TRBV6-6 | TGTGCCAGCAGTTACTTCGATCCATCCACAGGGGCTTCCCCTTACTTC | CASSYFDPSTGASPYF
TRBJ2-7 | - | TRBD1 | TRBV6-6 | TGTGCCAGCAGTTACGGACAGGGATACTACGAGCAGTACTTC | CASSYGQGYYEQYF
TRBJ2-3 | - | TRBD2 | TRBV30 | TGTGCCTGGAGTCAAGGACTAGCGGCAGATACGCAGTATTTT | CAWSQGLAADTQYF
TRBJ2-7 | - | TRBD2 | TRBV6-9 | TGTGCCAGCAGTTATTCTAGCGGGAGGGGCTACGAGCAGTACTTC | CASSYSSGRGYEQYF
TRBJ2-2 | - | - | TRBV5-1 | TGCGCCAGCAGCTTTAATATGAACACCGGGGAGCTGTTTTTT | CASSFNMNTGELFF
TRBJ2-7 | - | - | TRBV25-1 | TGTGCCAGCTCCCCCAGGGGAGGGGACGAGCAGTACTTC | CASSPRGGDEQYF
TRBJ2-1 | - | - | TRBV7-9 | TGTGCCAGCAGCCCGGAGGTGTACAATGAGCAGTTCTTC | CASSPEVYNEQFF
TRBJ2-4 | - | - | TRBV11-2 | TGTGCCAGCAGCTTAGGGGAAAAAAACATTCAGTACTTC | CASSLGEKNIQYF
TRBJ1-2 | - | TRBD1 | TRBV5-4 | TGTGCCAGCAGCTTCACCCTGGAGGGGGCCAGTGGCTACACCTTC | CASSFTLEGASGYTF
TRBJ1-2 | few | - | TRBV7-9 | TGTGCCAGCAGCTTAGGCTCGGACGCCTATGGCTACACCTTC | CASSLGSDAYGYTF
TRBJ2-1 | many | - | TRBV19 | TGTGCCAGTAAGATTGGAGGTGACTACAATGAGCAGTTCTTC | CASKIGGDYNEQFF
TRBJ1-3 | - | - | TRBV18 | TGTGCCAGCTCCCTATCGGCTAGCTCTGGAAACACCATATATTTT | CASSLSASSGNTIYF
TRBJ2-7 | - | TRBD2 | TRBV28 | TGTGCCAGCTTCTCAGGAGGGCTAGCGGGAGTTGGGCAGTACTTC | CASFSGGLAGVGQYF
TRBJ2-7 | - | - | TRBV15 | TGTGCCACCAGCAGAGATCGGAGGATTACCTACGAGCAGTACTTC | CATSRDRRITYEQYF
TRBJ2-7 | many | - | TRBV6-5 | TGTGCCAGCAGGGGGGGGACAGGATCCTACGAGCAGTACTTC | CASRGGTGSYEQYF
TRBJ2-3 | few | TRBD2 | TRBV28 | TGTGCCAGCAGCCAACCAACCGGGACTAGCGGGATTTTGACAGATACGCAGTATTTT | CASSQPTGTSGILTDTQYF